A single sample gave rise to the 21 T cell receptor beta chains below, sequenced in a study of CD4 T cells in relation to SARS-CoV-2 and coronaviruses. Only in-frame clones appear in the TCRdb table, and some are missing; sequencing was by immunoSEQ multiplex PCR. The sample yields 30,000 to 45,000 clones, approximately 87% seen once. The sequenced sample was memory CD4+ T cells from PBMCs. Receptor source: an adult with COVID-19.

The rearrangement uses TRBV7-6 and TRBJ2-7; 7 bases are shared with TRBD1. With V trimmed by 1 base and J by 2 bases, 8 bases remained unmatched. Germline V CDR1 and CDR2: SGHVS, FNYEAQ. The CDR3 consists of 16 residues. In DNA form, the CDR3 reads TGTGCCAGCAGCTTAGATAAGGACAGGCGGGCCTACGAGCAGTACTTC. Translation gives CASSLDKDRRAYEQYF.

CDR3 DNA: TGTGCCAGCTCACCATCCACAAGGGGGCAGTTCTTC. Encoded protein: CASSPSTRGQFF. V usage is TRBV18 and J usage is TRBJ2-1; D is perhaps TRBD1 (5 bases). Trimming removed 2 bases at V and 12 bases at J, with 11 bases between. There are 12 residues in the CDR3. Looked up from germline, CDR1 is KGHSH and CDR2 is LQKENI.

The chain is built from TRBV2 and TRBJ1-1, with 10 bases aligning to TRBD1. In germline, CDR1 is SNHLY, CDR2 FYNNEI. CDR3 size: 15 residues. V lost 6 bases and J lost 1; bases outside the gene matches: 5. The CDR3 DNA follows: TGTGCCAGCAGGATGACAGGGGGCCCGAACACTGAAGCTTTCTTT. This translates into CASRMTGGPNTEAFF.

This clone was detected once. CDR3 protein: CASSPVRRGPSSGANVLTF. CDR3 in DNA: TGTGCCAGCAGCCCGGTTAGAAGAGGGCCCAGCTCTGGGGCCAACGTCCTGACTTTC. This sequence joins TRBV11-2 and TRBJ2-6, with D possibly being TRBD2 (5 bases). The germline CDR1 and CDR2 sequences are SGHAT and FQNNGV. The CDR3 contains 19 residues. The ends were cut back, 5 bases at V and 0 bases at J, with 20 bases in the middle. The variable domain in full, completed from reference TRBV11-2 and TRBJ2-6, reads EAGVAQSPRYKIIEKRQSVAFWCNPISGHATLYWYQQILGQGPKLLIQFQNNGVVDDSQLPKDRFSAERLKGVDSTLKIQPAKLEDSAVYLCASSPVRRGPSSGANVLTFGAGSRLTVL.

The chain is built from TRBV5-4 and TRBJ2-5, with 7 bases lining up with TRBD2. Germline assignment: CDR1 SGHNT and CDR2 YYREEE (reference sequence). The CDR3 covers 13 residues. The junction had 7 bases not matched to a gene; V was cut back by 4 bases and J by 7 bases. The CDR3 is CASSPGGLGTQYF. The DNA of the CDR3 is TGTGCCAGCAGCCCGGGGGGATTGGGGACCCAGTACTTC.

This chain joins TRBV6-5 and TRBJ1-2; D possibly corresponds to TRBD1 (6 bases). The CDR3 length is 14 residues. Trimming took 7 bases from V and 0 from J, leaving 12 bases between them. Germline-derived CDR1 and CDR2 are MNHEY and SVGAGI. Written as DNA, the CDR3 is TGTGCCAGCACCCTGGACAGCCCTAACTATGGCTACACCTTC. Residues: CASTLDSPNYGYTF.

The V call is TRBV28, the J call TRBJ2-7; D call uncertain. Trimming stripped 6 bases from V and 5 bases from J, with 8 bases between. Germline assignment: CDR1 MDHEN and CDR2 SYDVKM. The CDR3 is 11 residues long. The CDR3 nucleotides are TGTGCCAGCAGCCCCAAGGACGAGCAGTACTTC. Translation: CASSPKDEQYF.

J is TRBJ1-1 and V is TRBV2, with a tentative D call TRBD1 (6 bases). The CDR3 covers 13 residues. Deletions cut 4 bases from V and 12 bases from J, with 18 bases between. Germline values: CDR1 SNHLY, CDR2 FYNNEI. This chain's CDR3 is CASSGFEGGGSFF. For the CDR3, the DNA is TGTGCCAGCAGTGGGTTTGAAGGGGGAGGATCTTTCTTT.

This clone was detected once. The chain has TRBV7-6 and TRBJ1-6; D is unclear. Trimming took off 1 base at V and 8 bases at J, with 12 bases between the two ends. CDR3 length: 15 amino acids. Germline V gives CDR1 SGHVS, CDR2 FNYEAQ. CDR3 residues: CASSLVSGSDSPLHF. CDR3 nucleotides: TGTGCCAGCAGCTTAGTTTCGGGCTCGGATTCACCCCTCCACTTT.

There are a few counts of this clone. V and J are TRBV19 and TRBJ1-2, with TRBD1 as a possible D gene (6 bases). CDR1 LNHDA and CDR2 SQIVND come from the germline V gene (reference sequence). Trimming shortened V by 8 bases and J by 2 bases, and 9 bases separated the two germline ends. The CDR3 extends over 12 amino acids. Written as DNA, the CDR3 is TGTGCCAGTGTCGACAGGAACTATGGCTACACCTTC. Protein: CASVDRNYGYTF.

The chain recombines TRBV19 with TRBJ2-2; no clear D. The CDR3 loop spans 13 amino acids. Trimming cost V 3 bases and J 6 bases, with 8 bases left between them. Germline assignment: CDR1 LNHDA and CDR2 SQIVND (reference sequence). CDR3 nucleotides: TGTGCCAGTAGTATCGGTAGGCCCGGGGAGCTGTTTTTT. As protein: CASSIGRPGELFF.

The V gene is TRBV9, the J gene TRBJ1-1; TRBD1 agrees at 7 bases. The germline gives CDR1 SGDLS, CDR2 YYNGEE. The CDR3 extends over 17 amino acids. The J segment lost 4 bases and the V segment lost 4 bases, leaving 16 bases of the junction unmatched. CDR3 sequence reads: CASSPTGAPGWVTEAFF. CDR3 DNA sequence: TGTGCCAGCAGCCCCACAGGGGCGCCGGGTTGGGTCACTGAAGCTTTCTTT.

V gene TRBV15 combines with J gene TRBJ2-7; 7 nucleotides line up with TRBD2. Losses at the gene ends were 5 bases for V and 8 bases for J; bases not matched to a gene: 15. Germline V gene lookup returns CDR1 LNHNV and CDR2 YYDKDF (reference sequence). The CDR3 has 15 amino acids. The CDR3 is CATSPGGSGEAQQYF. DNA of the CDR3: TGTGCCACCAGCCCGGGTGGGAGCGGGGAAGCCCAGCAGTACTTC.

The chain employs TRBV19 and TRBJ2-1; TRBD1 or TRBD2 may be the D gene (5 bases each). Between the trimmed V and J ends, which lost 3 bases and 9 bases, there was a span of 18 bases. Germline V CDR1 and CDR2: LNHDA, SQIVND (reference sequence). This CDR3 is 15 amino acids long. The CDR3 loop reads CASSILGPAPSEQFF. In nucleotides, the CDR3 is TGTGCCAGTAGTATTCTGGGACCGGCCCCAAGTGAGCAGTTCTTC. Supplemented by reference TRBV19 and TRBJ2-1, the full variable domain reads DGGITQSPKYLFRKEGQNVTLSCEQNLNHDAMYWYRQDPGQGLRLIYYSQIVNDFQKGDIAEGYSVSREKKESFPLTVTSAQKNPTAFYLCASSILGPAPSEQFFGPGTRLTVL.

The chain employs TRBV5-1 and TRBJ1-6; perhaps TRBD1 as D (5 bases). The CDR3 extends over 14 amino acids. Germline CDR1 is SGHRS and CDR2 is YFSETQ. Trimming shortened V by 3 bases and J by 5 bases, and 9 bases separated the two germline ends. The CDR3 loop is CASSWGTDNSPLHF. DNA of the CDR3: TGCGCCAGCAGCTGGGGGACGGATAATTCACCCCTCCACTTT.

In its sample, this clone was seen a few times. The chain recombines TRBV28 with TRBJ2-3; D is perhaps TRBD1 or TRBD2 (5 bases each). The CDR3 has 15 residues. V lost 5 bases to trimming and J lost 3 bases, with 15 bases between them. From germline, CDR1 is MDHEN and CDR2 SYDVKM. In DNA form, the CDR3 reads TGTGCCAGCAGTGACGAGGGGCAGAAAACAGATACGCAGTATTTT. Its protein product is CASSDEGQKTDTQYF.

The rearrangement links TRBV28 to TRBJ1-5; D is uncertain. Germline V gene lookup returns CDR1 MDHEN and CDR2 SYDVKM. This CDR3 has 15 residues. V was pared by 4 bases and J by 4 bases, with 14 bases between. The CDR3 DNA is TGTGCCAGCAGTTCATGGGTTCTAGGTAATCAGCCCCAGCATTTT. Translation gives CASSSWVLGNQPQHF.

In this sample, this clone turned up a few times. This CDR3 is CASSRTGERTYNEQFF. The CDR3 bases are TGTGCCAGCAGCCGAACAGGGGAGAGGACCTACAATGAGCAGTTCTTC. V gene TRBV3-1 (or the pseudogene TRBV3-2) combines with J gene TRBJ2-1, with 7 positions matching TRBD1. The CDR3 has 16 amino acids. Germline CDR1 LGHDT, CDR2 YNNKEL (reference sequence). V trimming: 4 bases; J trimming: 2 bases; junction bases outside the gene matches: 8.

This rearrangement joins TRBV7-2 to TRBJ1-5, with D uncertain. V shed 2 bases and J shed 1 base, with 12 bases lying between them. In germline, CDR1 is SGHTA, CDR2 FQGNSA. The CDR3 covers 16 residues. The CDR3 region is CASSLTQASSNQPQHF. The CDR3, as DNA: TGTGCCAGCAGCTTAACCCAGGCTTCGAGCAATCAGCCCCAGCATTTT.

CDR3 DNA sequence: TGCAGTGCTAGAGAACCCGATACGCAGTATTTT. Encoded protein: CSAREPDTQYF. The V and J genes are TRBV20-1 and TRBJ2-3; no definite D call. Germline values: CDR1 DFQATT, CDR2 SNEGSKA (reference sequence). This CDR3 is 11 amino acids long. Between the trimmed V and J ends, which lost 0 bases and 6 bases, there was a span of 4 bases.

Turning to this clone: A read error may produce the germline difference seen at one junction end. V and J are TRBV19 and TRBJ1-5; weak D call: TRBD1 (6 bases). Germline values: CDR1 LNHDA, CDR2 SQIVND (reference sequence). This CDR3 region has 14 residues. The CDR3 protein is CASSIQDRIDLSDF. CDR3 sequence (DNA): TGTGCCAGTAGTATTCAGGACAGAATAGACCTTAGCGATTTT.